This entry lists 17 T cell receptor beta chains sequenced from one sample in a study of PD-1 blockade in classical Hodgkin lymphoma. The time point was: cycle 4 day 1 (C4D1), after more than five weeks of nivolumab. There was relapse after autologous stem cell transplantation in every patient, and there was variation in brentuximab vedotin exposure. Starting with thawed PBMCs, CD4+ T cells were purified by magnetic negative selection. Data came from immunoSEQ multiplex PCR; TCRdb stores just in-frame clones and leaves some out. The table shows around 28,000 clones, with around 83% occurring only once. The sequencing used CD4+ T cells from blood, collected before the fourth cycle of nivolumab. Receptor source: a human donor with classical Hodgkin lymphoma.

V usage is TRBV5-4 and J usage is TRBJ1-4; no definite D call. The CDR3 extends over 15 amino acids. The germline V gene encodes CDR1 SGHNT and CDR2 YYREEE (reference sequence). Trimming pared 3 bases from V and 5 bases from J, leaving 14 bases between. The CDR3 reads CASSSGRPSNEKLFF. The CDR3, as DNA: TGTGCCAGCAGCTCCGGGCGGCCCAGCAATGAAAAACTGTTTTTT.

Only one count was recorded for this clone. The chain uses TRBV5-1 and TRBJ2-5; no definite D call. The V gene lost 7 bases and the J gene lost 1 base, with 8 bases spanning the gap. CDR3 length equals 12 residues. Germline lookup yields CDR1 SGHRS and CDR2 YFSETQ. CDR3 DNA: TGCGCCAGCTCCCGTCCCCAAGAGACCCAGTACTTC. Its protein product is CASSRPQETQYF.

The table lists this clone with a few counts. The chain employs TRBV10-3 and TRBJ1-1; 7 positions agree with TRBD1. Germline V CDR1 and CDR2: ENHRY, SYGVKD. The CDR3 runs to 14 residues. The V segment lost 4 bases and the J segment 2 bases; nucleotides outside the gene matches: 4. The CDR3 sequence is CAISVGQANTEAFF. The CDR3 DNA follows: TGTGCCATCAGTGTCGGACAGGCAAACACTGAAGCTTTCTTT.

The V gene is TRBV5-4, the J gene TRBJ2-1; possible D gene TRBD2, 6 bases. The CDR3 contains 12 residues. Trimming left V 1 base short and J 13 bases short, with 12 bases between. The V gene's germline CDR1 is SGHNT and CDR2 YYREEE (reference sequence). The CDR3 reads CASSLTSREQFF. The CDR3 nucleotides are TGTGCCAGCAGCTTGACTAGCCGGGAACAGTTCTTC.

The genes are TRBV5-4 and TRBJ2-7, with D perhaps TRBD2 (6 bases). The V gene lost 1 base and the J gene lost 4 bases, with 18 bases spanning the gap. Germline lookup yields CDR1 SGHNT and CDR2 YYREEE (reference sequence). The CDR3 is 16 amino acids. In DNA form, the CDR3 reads TGTGCCAGCAGCTTGTTCCCGGGGCAGAGCGGGTACGAGCAGTACTTC. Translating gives CASSLFPGQSGYEQYF.

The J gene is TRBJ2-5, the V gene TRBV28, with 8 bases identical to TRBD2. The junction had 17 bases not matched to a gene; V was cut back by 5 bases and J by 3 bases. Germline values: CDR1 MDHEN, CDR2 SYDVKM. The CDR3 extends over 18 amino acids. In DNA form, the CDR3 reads TGTGCCAGCAGTCCTCAGCCGGGACTAGGATCTTTTGAAGAGACCCAGTACTTC. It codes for CASSPQPGLGSFEETQYF.

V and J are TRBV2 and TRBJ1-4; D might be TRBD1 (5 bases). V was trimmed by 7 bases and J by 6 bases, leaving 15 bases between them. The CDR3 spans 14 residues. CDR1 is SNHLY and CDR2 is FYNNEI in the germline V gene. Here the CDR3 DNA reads TGTGCCAGCACGTCCTACAGGAGGGATGAAAAACTGTTTTTT. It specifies CASTSYRRDEKLFF. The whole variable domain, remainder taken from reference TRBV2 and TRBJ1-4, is EPEVTQTPSHQVTQMGQEVILRCVPISNHLYFYWYRQILGQKVEFLVSFYNNEISEKSEIFDDQFSVERPDGSNFTLKIRSTKLEDSAMYFCASTSYRRDEKLFFGSGTQLSVL.

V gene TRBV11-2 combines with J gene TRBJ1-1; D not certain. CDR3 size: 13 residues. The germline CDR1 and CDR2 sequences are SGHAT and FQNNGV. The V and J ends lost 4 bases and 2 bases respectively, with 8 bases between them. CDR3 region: CASSSPRNTEAFF. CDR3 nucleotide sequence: TGTGCCAGCAGCTCTCCCCGTAACACTGAAGCTTTCTTT.

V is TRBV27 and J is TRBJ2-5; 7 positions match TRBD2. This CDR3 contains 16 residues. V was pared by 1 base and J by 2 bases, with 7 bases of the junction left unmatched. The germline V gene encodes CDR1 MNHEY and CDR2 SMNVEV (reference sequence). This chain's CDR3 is CASSLLVPSGQETQYF. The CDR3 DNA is TGTGCCAGCAGTTTATTAGTTCCTAGCGGACAAGAGACCCAGTACTTC.

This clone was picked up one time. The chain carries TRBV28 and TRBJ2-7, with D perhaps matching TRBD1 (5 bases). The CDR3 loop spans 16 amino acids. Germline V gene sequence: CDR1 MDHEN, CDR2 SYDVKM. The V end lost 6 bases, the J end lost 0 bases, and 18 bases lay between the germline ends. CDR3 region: CASRPTGDSSSYEQYF. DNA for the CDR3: TGTGCCAGCAGACCTACCGGTGACAGCAGCTCCTACGAGCAGTACTTC.

CDR3 in amino acids: CASSPWGQQFF. For the CDR3, the DNA is TGTGCCAGCAGTCCCTGGGGTCAGCAGTTCTTC. The chain carries TRBV28 and TRBJ2-1; no definite D call. CDR1 is MDHEN and CDR2 is SYDVKM in the germline V gene. The CDR3 loop spans 11 amino acids. The V gene lost 5 bases and the J gene lost 11 bases, with 10 bases spanning the gap.

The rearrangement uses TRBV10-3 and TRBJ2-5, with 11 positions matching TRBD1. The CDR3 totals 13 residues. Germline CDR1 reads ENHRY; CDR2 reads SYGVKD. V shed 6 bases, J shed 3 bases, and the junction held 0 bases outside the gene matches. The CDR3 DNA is TGTGCCATCAGGGGACAGGGGGAAGAGACCCAGTACTTC. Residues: CAIRGQGEETQYF.

CDR3 DNA: TGTGCCAGCAGGCACCTCAGGGTAAAGGGCACTGAAGCTTTCTTT. Amino acid sequence: CASRHLRVKGTEAFF. This sequence joins TRBV11-1 and TRBJ1-1, with D perhaps matching TRBD1 (5 bases). Germline values: CDR1 SGHAT, CDR2 FQDESV (reference sequence). This CDR3 contains 15 residues. V dropped 6 bases and J dropped 4 bases, with 18 bases sitting between them.

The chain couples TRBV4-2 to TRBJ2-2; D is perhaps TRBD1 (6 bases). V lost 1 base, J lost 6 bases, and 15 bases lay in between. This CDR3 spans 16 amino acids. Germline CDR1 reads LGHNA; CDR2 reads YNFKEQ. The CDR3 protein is CASSQGRQVGSGELFF. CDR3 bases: TGTGCCAGCAGCCAAGGTCGACAGGTTGGCTCCGGGGAGCTGTTTTTT.

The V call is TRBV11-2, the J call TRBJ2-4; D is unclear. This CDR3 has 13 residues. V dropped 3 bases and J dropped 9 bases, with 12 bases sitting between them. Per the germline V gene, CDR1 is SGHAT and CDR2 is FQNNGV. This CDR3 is CASSLKPSGIQYF. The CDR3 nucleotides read TGTGCCAGCAGCTTGAAACCCTCGGGCATTCAGTACTTC.

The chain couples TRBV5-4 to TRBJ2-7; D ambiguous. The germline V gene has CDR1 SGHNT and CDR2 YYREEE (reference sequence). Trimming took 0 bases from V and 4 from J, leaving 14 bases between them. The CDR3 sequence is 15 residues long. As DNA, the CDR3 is TGTGCCAGCAGCTTGGCTGCCCCCCACGGATACGAGCAGTACTTC. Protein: CASSLAAPHGYEQYF.

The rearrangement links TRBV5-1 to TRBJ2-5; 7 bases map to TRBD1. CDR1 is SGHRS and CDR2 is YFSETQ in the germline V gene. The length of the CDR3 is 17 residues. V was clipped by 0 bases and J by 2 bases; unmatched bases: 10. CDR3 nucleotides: TGCGCCAGCAGCTTGGAGCCTATCGGGACAGCTCAAGAGACCCAGTACTTC. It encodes CASSLEPIGTAQETQYF.